This passage covers 9 T cell receptor beta chains from one sample sequenced in a study of PD-L1 blockade in urothelial cancer. TCRdb keeps only in-frame clones here, not all; method: immunoSEQ multiplex PCR. This repertoire shows approximately 30,000 clones, 80% to 90% found once; its top ten account for approximately 8%. Time point described: peripheral blood 6 weeks after treatment start. Source: PBMCs, taken around atezolizumab (anti-PD-L1) treatment. Source of these receptors: an elderly man with urothelial cancer.

This rearrangement joins TRBV5-1 to TRBJ1-2; D unclear. The CDR3 consists of 15 residues. The germline CDR1 and CDR2 sequences are SGHRS and YFSETQ. Trimming pared 0 bases from V and 4 bases from J, leaving 13 bases between. The CDR3 is CASSLANQELYGYTF. The DNA of the CDR3 is TGCGCCAGCAGCTTGGCCAATCAGGAACTCTATGGCTACACCTTC.

The J gene is TRBJ2-2, the V gene TRBV9; TRBD2 matches 11 bases. The CDR3 has 16 residues. Germline loops: CDR1 SGDLS, CDR2 YYNGEE. V gave up 0 bases and J gave up 5 bases; unmatched junction bases: 3. CDR3 residues: CASSVDGTSGTGELFF. The CDR3 region has the DNA TGTGCCAGCAGCGTAGACGGGACTAGCGGAACCGGGGAGCTGTTTTTT.

The gene calls are TRBV18 and TRBJ1-5; D call uncertain. V lost 6 bases and J lost 4, with 28 bases in between. This CDR3 spans 19 amino acids. Germline V lookup: CDR1 KGHSH, CDR2 LQKENI. In nucleotides, the CDR3 is TGTGCCAGCTCCCCGTCGGGGAGTCAGGACCACGCCGCTAATCAGCCCCAGCATTTT. Protein product: CASSPSGSQDHAANQPQHF.

The V call is TRBV6-5, the J call TRBJ2-1; TRBD1 might be the D (8 bases). CDR1 and CDR2 from the germline V gene are MNHEY and SVGAGI. The CDR3 loop spans 16 amino acids. V lost 4 bases, J lost 4 bases, and 17 bases lay in between. CDR3 in amino acids: CASSSNRGGLYNEQFF. The CDR3 coding sequence is TGTGCCAGCAGTTCTAACAGGGGGGGGCTTTACAATGAGCAGTTCTTC.

This chain links TRBV6-5 with TRBJ2-7; 12 bases align to TRBD2. V was pared by 7 bases and J by 4 bases, with 5 bases of the junction left unmatched. This CDR3 comprises 14 residues. Germline V lookup: CDR1 MNHEY, CDR2 SVGAGI. The CDR3 reads CASTRTSGTYEQYF. As DNA, the CDR3 is TGTGCCAGCACCCGGACTAGCGGGACTTACGAGCAGTACTTC.

V usage is TRBV5-1 and J usage is TRBJ1-1, with 7 bases lining up with TRBD1. There are 15 residues in the CDR3. Germline assignment: CDR1 SGHRS and CDR2 YFSETQ. The ends lost 3 bases at V and 1 base at J; junction bases unmatched: 6. In nucleotides, the CDR3 is TGCGCCAGCAGCTGGGGCAGGGACAGGAACACTGAAGCTTTCTTT. It codes for CASSWGRDRNTEAFF.

The V gene is TRBV30, the J gene TRBJ2-1; no reliable D call. The V gene's germline CDR1 is GTSNPN and CDR2 SVGIG (reference sequence). Trimming removed 2 bases from V and 7 bases from J, with 18 bases in between. This CDR3 comprises 15 residues. The CDR3 loop is CAWSLMANLGNEQFF. The CDR3 DNA reads as TGTGCCTGGAGTCTGATGGCCAATCTAGGAAATGAGCAGTTCTTC.

V usage is TRBV5-1 and J usage is TRBJ2-1, with 8 bases matching TRBD1. The junction had 11 bases not matched to a gene; V was cut back by 1 base and J by 8 bases. The CDR3 spans 16 residues. Germline CDR1 is SGHRS and CDR2 is YFSETQ. The chain's CDR3 is CASSLNGQGQIDEQFF. The CDR3 nucleotides are TGCGCCAGCAGCTTGAATGGACAGGGCCAGATTGATGAGCAGTTCTTC.

The V gene is TRBV6-1, the J gene TRBJ2-5; 14 nucleotides agree with TRBD2. The CDR3 runs 15 residues. V trimming: 3 bases; J trimming: 5 bases; junction bases outside the gene matches: 2. Germline V CDR1 and CDR2: MNHNS, SASEGT. The CDR3 coding sequence is TGTGCCAGCAGTGATGGGACTAGCGGGAGTGAGACCCAGTACTTC. Translation: CASSDGTSGSETQYF.